This is a list of T cell receptor beta chains from one sample in a study of Graves' ophthalmopathy and Graves' hyperthyroidism. Each CDR3 protein gets one entry after TCRdb re-called the multiplex PCR reads with MiXCR. The top ten clones hold about 3.3% of a sample with about 660,000 distinct CDR3 sequences, 35% to 45% of them seen once. Sequencing was performed on peripheral blood. The receptors were sampled from an adult man with Graves' ophthalmopathy. Both conserved end residues are part of each CDR3. The D gene is left open where the match is weak. Clone size is not always given. Where it is, it says once, few, many or a class for expanded clones.

TRBJ2-7	TRBD1	NA	TRBV27	CASSPPGQPREQYF	TGTGCCAGCAGTCCTCCGGGACAGCCACGCGAGCAGTACTTC
TRBJ1-6	NA	many	TRBV7-6	CASSWDDYSPLHF	TGTGCCAGCAGCTGGGATGATTATTCACCCCTCCACTTT
TRBJ1-1	NA	NA	TRBV11-2	CASSRGVGEAFF	TGTGCCAGCAGCAGGGGTGTAGGAGAAGCTTTCTTT
TRBJ2-7	NA	few	TRBV7-2	CASSLGVWDKIRHEQYF	TGTGCCAGCAGCTTAGGGGTGTGGGACAAAATCCGTCACGAGCAGTACTTC
TRBJ1-2	TRBD1	many	TRBV14	CASSKDRGHGYTF	TGTGCCAGCAGCAAAGACAGGGGGCATGGCTACACCTTC
TRBJ2-3	NA	few	TRBV7-9	CASRVYFPDTQYF	TGTGCCAGCAGAGTTTACTTCCCAGATACGCAGTATTTT
TRBJ1-3	NA	NA	TRBV5-5	CASSLQAKNTIYF	TGTGCCAGCAGCTTACAGGCTAAGAACACCATATATTTT
TRBJ2-2	NA	few	TRBV12-3/TRBV12-4	CASSFADTGELFF	TGTGCCAGCAGTTTCGCCGACACCGGGGAGCTGTTTTTT
TRBJ1-6	NA	NA	TRBV19	CASRGVAGTENSPLHF	TGTGCCAGTAGGGGTGTGGCAGGGACGGAGAATTCACCCCTCCACTTT
TRBJ1-1	NA	few	TRBV11-2	CASSSYQGRIQNTEAFF	TGTGCCAGCAGCTCTTATCAGGGGAGAATACAGAACACTGAAGCTTTCTTT
TRBJ1-2	TRBD1	NA	TRBV25-1	CASSNSGTGTYGYTF	TGTGCCAGCAGTAACTCCGGGACAGGGACCTATGGCTACACCTTC
TRBJ2-7	TRBD1	many	TRBV29-1	CSVLGSGGQYF	TGCAGCGTCTTAGGATCAGGGGGGCAGTACTTC
TRBJ2-1	NA	NA	TRBV5-1	CASSQSSTGNEQFF	TGCGCCAGCAGCCAAAGTAGCACAGGCAATGAGCAGTTCTTC
TRBJ2-5	TRBD2	NA	TRBV4-3	CASSQALGRVQETQYF	TGCGCCAGCAGCCAAGCTCTCGGGAGGGTCCAAGAGACCCAGTACTTC
TRBJ2-7	NA	NA	TRBV10-3	CAISVTEGPVYEQYF	TGTGCCATCAGCGTCACGGAGGGCCCGGTTTACGAGCAGTACTTC
TRBJ1-2	TRBD1	NA	TRBV29-1	CSVHGQDGHGYTF	TGCAGCGTTCATGGACAGGACGGACATGGCTACACCTTC
TRBJ1-1	TRBD1	many	TRBV2	CASLRGSTAFTEAFF	TGTGCCAGCCTCAGGGGGTCCACGGCGTTCACTGAAGCTTTCTTT